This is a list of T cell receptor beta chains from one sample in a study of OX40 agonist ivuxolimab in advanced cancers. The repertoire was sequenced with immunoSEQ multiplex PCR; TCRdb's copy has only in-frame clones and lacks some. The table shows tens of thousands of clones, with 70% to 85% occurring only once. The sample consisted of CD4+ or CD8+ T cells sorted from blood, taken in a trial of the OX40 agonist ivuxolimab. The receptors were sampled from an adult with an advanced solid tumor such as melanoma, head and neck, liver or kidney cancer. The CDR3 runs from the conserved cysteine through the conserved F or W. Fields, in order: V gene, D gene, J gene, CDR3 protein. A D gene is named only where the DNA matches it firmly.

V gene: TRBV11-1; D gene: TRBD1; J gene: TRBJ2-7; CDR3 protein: CASSLGTGTYEQYF
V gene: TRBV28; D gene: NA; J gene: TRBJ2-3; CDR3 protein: CASSLRDITSTDTQYF
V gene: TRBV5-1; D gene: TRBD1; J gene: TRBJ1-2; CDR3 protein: CASSLQGLNDYGYTF
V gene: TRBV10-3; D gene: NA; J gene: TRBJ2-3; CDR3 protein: CAIKGSLVGTDTQYF
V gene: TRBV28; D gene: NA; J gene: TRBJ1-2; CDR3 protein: CASSFSSYGYTF
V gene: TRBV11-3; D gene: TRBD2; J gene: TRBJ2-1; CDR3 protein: CASSFRGGSGANNEQFF
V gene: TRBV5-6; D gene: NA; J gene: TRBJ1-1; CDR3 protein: CASSFTRMTEAFF
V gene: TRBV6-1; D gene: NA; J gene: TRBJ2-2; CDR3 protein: CASSPDQEAIGELFF
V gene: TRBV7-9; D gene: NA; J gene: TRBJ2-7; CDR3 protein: CASSPPSTHEQYF
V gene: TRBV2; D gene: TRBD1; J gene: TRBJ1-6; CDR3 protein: CASSGWTGSPLHF
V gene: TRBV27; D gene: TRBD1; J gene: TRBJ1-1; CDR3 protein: CASSFTTGQAFF
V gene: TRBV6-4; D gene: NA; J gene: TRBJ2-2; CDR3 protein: CASSNGDTGELFF
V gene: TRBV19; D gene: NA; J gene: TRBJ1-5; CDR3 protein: CASSIGNQPQHF
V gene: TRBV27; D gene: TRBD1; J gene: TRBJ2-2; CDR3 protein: CASSLKGQGVPGELFF
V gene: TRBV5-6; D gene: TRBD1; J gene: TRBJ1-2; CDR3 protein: CASSLDGQGDYGYTF
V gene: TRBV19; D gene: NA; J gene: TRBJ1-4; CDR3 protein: CASSGGNEKLFF
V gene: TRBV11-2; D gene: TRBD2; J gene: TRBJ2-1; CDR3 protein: CASSLEAGGHNEQFF
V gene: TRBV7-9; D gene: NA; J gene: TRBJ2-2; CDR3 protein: CASSGGELFF
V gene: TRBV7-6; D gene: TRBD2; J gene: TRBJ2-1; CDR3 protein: CASRPTSGSSYEQFF
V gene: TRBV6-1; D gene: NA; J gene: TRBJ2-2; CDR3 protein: CASFPGPNTGELFF
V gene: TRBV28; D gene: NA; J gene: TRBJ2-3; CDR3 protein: CASRRTDRSDTQYF
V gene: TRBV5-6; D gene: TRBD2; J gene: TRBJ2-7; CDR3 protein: CASSFAVAGTYEQYF
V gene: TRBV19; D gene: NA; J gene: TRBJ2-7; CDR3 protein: CASSIGQNEQYF
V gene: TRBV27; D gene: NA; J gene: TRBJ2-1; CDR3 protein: CASSAVVHNEQFF
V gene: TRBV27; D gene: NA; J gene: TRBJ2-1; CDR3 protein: CASSLSGQGGNEQFF
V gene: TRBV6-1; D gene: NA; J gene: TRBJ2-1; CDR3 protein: CASSEEAGVNEQFF
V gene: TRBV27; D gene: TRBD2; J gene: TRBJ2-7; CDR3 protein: CASSLIGASGRNEQYF